The text below deals with one T cell receptor beta chain. Its specificity is not known. TCRdb's copy holds only in-frame clones and misses some; the assay was immunoSEQ multiplex PCR. The sample includes 65,000 to 100,000 clones, around nine tenths of them seen just once. It was second doses at about 4 or about 12 weeks that were pooled. This entry comes from a study of T cell responses to AZD1222 COVID-19 vaccine. General study points: Increases in Spike-specific TCR breadth and depth were seen after two AZD1222 doses. No day 14 peak samples; only post-peak repertoires were characterized. Of spike-specific TCRs, nearly half reportedly target regions left unmutated in variants.

The receptor's source is an adult who received the AZD1222 COVID-19 vaccine. This material consisted of peripheral blood, taken 28 days after the second AZD1222 dose.

CDR3 amino acids: CASSSQGQFYGYTF. The CDR3 DNA follows: TGTGCCAGCAGCTCCCAAGGACAGTTTTATGGCTACACCTTC. The chain uses TRBV7-9 and TRBJ1-2; D may be TRBD1 (6 bases). The CDR3 is 14 amino acids. The V end was cut by 4 bases, the J end by 5 bases, with 14 bases between. CDR1 and CDR2 (germline): SEHNR, FQNEAQ (reference sequence). Filled out from reference TRBV7-9 and TRBJ1-2, the complete variable domain reads DTGVSQNPRHKITKRGQNVTFRCDPISEHNRLYWYRQTLGQGPEFLTYFQNEAQLEKSRLLSDRFSAERPKGSFSTLEIQRTEQGDSAMYLCASSSQGQFYGYTFGSGTRLTVV.